This TCR beta chain is from a study of T cell responses to AZD1222 COVID-19 vaccine. Study-wide background: Pooled samples include second doses given at about 4 or 12 weeks.

This CDR3 contains 14 residues. Trimming pared 0 bases from V and 9 bases from J, leaving 12 bases between. The V gene's germline CDR1 is KGHSH and CDR2 LQKENI. Assay used: immunoSEQ multiplex PCR; TCRdb lists only in-frame clones, some missing. The table lists roughly 70,000 clones, 82% of them singletons, with more than 5% in the top ten. Study-wide results and limits: Along spike, vaccine-associated CD4 TCRs were found throughout, with dominance at 160-218 and 743-854.

About this clone itself: The target antigen is unknown.

This receptor was taken from an adult in good health. The sequencing used peripheral blood, collected on day 0 of AZD1222 vaccination. V is TRBV18 and J is TRBJ2-1, with D possibly TRBD1 on 7 matching bases. DNA for the CDR3: TGTGCCAGCTCACCACCCGGCCAGGGGGGTGAGCAGTTCTTC. This gives the protein CASSPPGQGGEQFF.